Listed here are 15 T cell receptor beta chains from one sample, sequenced in a study of blood T cell repertoires in COVID-19. Using immunoSEQ multiplex PCR, the repertoire was profiled, and TCRdb retains in-frame clones only, with some absent. The table includes 350,000 to 400,000 clones, roughly 90% detected once. Material: peripheral blood. These receptor sequences come from a woman aged 25 to 39 with COVID-19, enrolled during active disease.

The chain carries TRBV18 and TRBJ1-2; 9 bases fit TRBD1. Germline lookup yields CDR1 KGHSH and CDR2 LQKENI. The CDR3 length is 13 residues. The ends lost 6 bases at V and 6 bases at J; junction bases unmatched: 5. This chain's CDR3 is CASSRDREDGYTF. CDR3 sequence (DNA): TGTGCCAGCTCTCGGGACAGGGAGGATGGCTACACCTTC.

The rearrangement links TRBV13 to TRBJ2-1; 9 bases line up with TRBD1. Trimming took 5 bases from V and 8 from J; bases not matched to a gene: 13. Germline lookup yields CDR1 PRHDT and CDR2 FYEKMQ (reference sequence). This CDR3 spans 16 amino acids. CDR3 nucleotides: TGTGCCAGCAGCCCCGCCGGGACAGGGAGGATCGATGAGCAGTTCTTC. It is translated as CASSPAGTGRIDEQFF.

The chain uses TRBV7-2 and TRBJ1-5; 10 bases line up with TRBD1. The V gene end was trimmed by 1 base and the J gene end by 7 bases; junction bases not matched to a gene: 1. This CDR3 region has 14 residues. CDR1 and CDR2 from the germline V gene are SGHTA and FQGNSA. The CDR3 DNA sequence: TGTGCCAGCAGCTTAGGGGACAGGGGCCAGCCCCAGCATTTT. Its protein is CASSLGDRGQPQHF.

V is TRBV7-6 and J is TRBJ2-5; no firm D call. The V end was cut by 4 bases, the J end by 9 bases, with 9 bases between. Germline-derived CDR1 and CDR2 are SGHVS and FNYEAQ. This CDR3 comprises 11 residues. Written as DNA, the CDR3 is TGTGCCAGCAGCTCGAATAGAGCCCAGTACTTC. It codes for CASSSNRAQYF.

The chain links TRBV5-8 to TRBJ2-7, with TRBD1 identical over 7 bases. V shed 1 base and J 2 bases; nucleotides not matched to a gene: 6. Germline CDR1 is SGHTS and CDR2 is YDEGEE. The CDR3 contains 15 residues. The CDR3 nucleotides read TGTGCCAGCAGCTTGTATACAGGGGATGCCTACGAGCAGTACTTC. Protein: CASSLYTGDAYEQYF.

In this sample, this clone turned up a few times. This chain connects TRBV10-3 to TRBJ1-5; TRBD1 aligns across 7 bases. The V gene's germline CDR1 is ENHRY and CDR2 SYGVKD. This CDR3 is built from 14 residues. The V segment lost 5 bases and the J segment 4 bases; nucleotides outside the gene matches: 5. CDR3 DNA sequence: TGTGCCATCAGTCGCGGACAGGAAAATCAGCCCCAGCATTTT. Protein: CAISRGQENQPQHF.

The chain employs TRBV13 and TRBJ2-3, with 12 positions matching TRBD2. The CDR3 extends over 17 amino acids. The V gene end was trimmed by 5 bases and the J gene end by 0 bases; junction bases not matched to a gene: 6. Germline CDR1 is PRHDT and CDR2 is FYEKMQ (reference sequence). CDR3 bases: TGTGCCAGCAGCCGCCGGACTAGCGGGGCTAGCACAGATACGCAGTATTTT. This codes for CASSRRTSGASTDTQYF.

The V gene is TRBV7-2, the J gene TRBJ2-3; possibly TRBD1 for D (5 bases). The germline V gene has CDR1 SGHTA and CDR2 FQGNSA. The CDR3 contains 15 residues. Trimming took off 5 bases at V and 0 bases at J, with 12 bases between the two ends. CDR3 sequence (DNA): TGTGCCAGCAGCCCCGAAGGGGATAGCACAGATACGCAGTATTTT. It is translated as CASSPEGDSTDTQYF.

The chain couples TRBV6-5 to TRBJ2-5, with TRBD2 identical over 11 bases. Trimming at V came to 2 bases and at J to 5 bases, leaving 4 bases not matched to a gene. The germline CDR1 and CDR2 sequences are MNHEY and SVGAGI. The CDR3 loop spans 15 amino acids. CDR3 DNA: TGTGCCAGCAGTTACGTGGCTAGCGGGAGGGAGACCCAGTACTTC. Amino acids: CASSYVASGRETQYF.

The chain couples TRBV10-3 to TRBJ1-2, with 7 nucleotides matching TRBD1. The germline V gene has CDR1 ENHRY and CDR2 SYGVKD. The J segment lost 2 bases and the V segment lost 4 bases, leaving 10 bases of the junction unmatched. The CDR3 is made up of 16 amino acids. The CDR3 loop reads CAISVDVGQENYGYTF. CDR3 bases: TGTGCCATCAGTGTGGATGTCGGACAGGAAAACTATGGCTACACCTTC.

The chain combines TRBV6-2 or TRBV6-3 with TRBJ1-1; 7 bases agree with TRBD1. Germline lookup yields CDR1 MNHEY and CDR2 SVGEGT. Trimming took 5 bases from V and 1 from J; bases not matched to a gene: 7. The CDR3 has 15 amino acids. This CDR3 is CASSVRGTANTEAFF. Here the CDR3 DNA reads TGTGCCAGCAGTGTAAGAGGGACAGCGAACACTGAAGCTTTCTTT.

This clone was recorded once. The rearrangement links TRBV24-1 to TRBJ2-5; 11 nucleotides match TRBD2. Germline CDR1 reads KGHDR; CDR2 reads SFDVKD. CDR3 length: 19 amino acids. V lost 0 bases, J lost 0 bases, and 8 bases stayed unmatched. CDR3 nucleotide sequence: TGTGCCACCAGTGATTTGAAGTCTAGCGGGAGGCACCACCAAGAGACCCAGTACTTC. Its translation is CATSDLKSSGRHHQETQYF.

V and J are TRBV9 and TRBJ2-1; a weak D match, TRBD2 (5 bases). The V and J ends lost 0 bases and 4 bases respectively, with 11 bases between them. Germline CDR1 and CDR2: SGDLS and YYNGEE. The CDR3 loop spans 15 amino acids. CDR3 sequence (DNA): TGTGCCAGCAGCGTAGAGGTGGGAGAGTACAATGAGCAGTTCTTC. It specifies CASSVEVGEYNEQFF.

This clone has at least ten counts. This chain links TRBV10-1 with TRBJ2-3; tentative D call: TRBD1 (5 bases). Germline loops: CDR1 WNHNN, CDR2 SYGVQD (reference sequence). Trimming left V 7 bases short and J 6 bases short, with 20 bases between. The CDR3 contains 15 residues. In nucleotides, the CDR3 is TGCGCCAGCAATTTCACAGGTCCAACGGGCGATACGCAGTATTTT. It is translated as CASNFTGPTGDTQYF.

The rearrangement uses TRBV7-2 and TRBJ2-3; D gene ambiguous. Germline V gene lookup returns CDR1 SGHTA and CDR2 FQGNSA. The CDR3 consists of 11 residues. Trimming removed 5 bases at V and 6 bases at J, with 6 bases between. CDR3 DNA: TGTGCCAGCAGCCCCGCGGATACGCAGTATTTT. It translates to CASSPADTQYF.